This TCR beta chain was documented in a study of T cell responses to AZD1222 COVID-19 vaccine. Study-level results: At study baseline, merely roughly 6 AZD1222 recipients were seropositive. Females outnumbered males among donors, who were mostly white British; clonal diversity was possibly underestimated.

The CDR3 consists of 16 residues. J lost 8 bases, V lost 4 bases, and 11 bases had no gene match. Germline V gene sequence: CDR1 SGHDN, CDR2 FVKESK. Worth noting for this clone: Its antigen is still unknown.

TCRdb's table, derived via immunoSEQ multiplex PCR, lists solely in-frame clones and lacks some. The table records about 80,000 clones, 75% to 95% of them present only once. This receptor was taken from an adult who received the AZD1222 COVID-19 vaccine. The V and J genes are TRBV14 and TRBJ1-1; TRBD1 matches 12 bases. The sequencing here drew on peripheral blood, taken 28 days after the second AZD1222 dose. Here the CDR3 DNA reads TGTGCCAGCAGCCTGGGACAGGGGGCTATATGGCGGGAAGCTTTCTTT. It translates to CASSLGQGAIWREAFF.